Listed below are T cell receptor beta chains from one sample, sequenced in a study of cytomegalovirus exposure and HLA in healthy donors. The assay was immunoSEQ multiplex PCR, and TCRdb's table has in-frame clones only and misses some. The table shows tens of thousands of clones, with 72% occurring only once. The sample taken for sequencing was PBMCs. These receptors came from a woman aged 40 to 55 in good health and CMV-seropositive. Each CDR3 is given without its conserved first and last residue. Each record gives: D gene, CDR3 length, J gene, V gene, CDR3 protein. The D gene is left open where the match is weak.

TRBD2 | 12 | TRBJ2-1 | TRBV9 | ASSVAPQRGGQF
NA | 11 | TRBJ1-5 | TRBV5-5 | ASSFNSNQPQH
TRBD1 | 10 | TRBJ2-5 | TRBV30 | AGTGSGETQY
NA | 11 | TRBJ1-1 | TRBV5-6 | ASSLTANTEAF
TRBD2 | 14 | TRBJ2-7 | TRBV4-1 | ASSPLSGAVSYEQY
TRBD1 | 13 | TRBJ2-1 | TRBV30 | AWTPTGATYNEQF
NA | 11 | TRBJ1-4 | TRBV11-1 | ASSLPGGEKLF
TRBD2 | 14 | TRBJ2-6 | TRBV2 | ASRFSGDSGANVLT
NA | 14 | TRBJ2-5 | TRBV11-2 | ASSLDSGGAGETQY
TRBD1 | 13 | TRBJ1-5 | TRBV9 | ASSERGTADQPQH
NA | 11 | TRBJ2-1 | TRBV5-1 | ASSFTDREWRI
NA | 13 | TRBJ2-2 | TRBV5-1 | ASSLAQGGSGELF
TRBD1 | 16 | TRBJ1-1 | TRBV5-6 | ASSSRGRGSLAWTEAF
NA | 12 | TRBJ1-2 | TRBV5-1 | ASSLEQGWNGYT
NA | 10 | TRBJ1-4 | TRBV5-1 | ASSSSNEKLF
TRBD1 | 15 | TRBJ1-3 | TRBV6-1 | ASSEGTGDRAGNTIY
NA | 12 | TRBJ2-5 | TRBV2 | ASSEQGRQETQY
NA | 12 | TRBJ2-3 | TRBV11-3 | ASNLGLAGDTQY
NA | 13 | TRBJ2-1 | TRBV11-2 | ASSPTSGSYNEQF
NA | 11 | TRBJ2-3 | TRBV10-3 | AILQGSPGPQY
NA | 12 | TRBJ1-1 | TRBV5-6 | ASSRSWEAPEAF
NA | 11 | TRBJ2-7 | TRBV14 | ASSQGLRYEQY
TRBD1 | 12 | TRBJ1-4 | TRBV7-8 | ASSLGTANEKLF
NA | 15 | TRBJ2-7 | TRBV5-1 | ASSFLQQGRGSYEQY
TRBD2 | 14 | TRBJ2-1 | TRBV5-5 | ASSYAGGMGYNEQF
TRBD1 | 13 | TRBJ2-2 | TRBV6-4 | ASSQRDRGTGELF
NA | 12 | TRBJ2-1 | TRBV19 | ASSIEASIHEQF
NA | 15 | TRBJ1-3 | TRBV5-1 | ASSPEGAVASGNTIY
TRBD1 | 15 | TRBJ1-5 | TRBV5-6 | ASSRLSQGQPHQPQH
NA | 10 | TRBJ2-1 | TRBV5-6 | ASSFADREQF
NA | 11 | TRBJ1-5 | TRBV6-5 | ASSYSWSQPQH
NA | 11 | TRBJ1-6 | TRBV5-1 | ASSLGQNSPLH
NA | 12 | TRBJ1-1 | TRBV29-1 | SAQTRQKDTEAF
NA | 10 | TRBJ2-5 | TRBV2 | ATNRRRETQY
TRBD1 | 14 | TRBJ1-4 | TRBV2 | ASSEVTGGSGEKLF
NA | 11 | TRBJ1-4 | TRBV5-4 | ASSLSQNEKLF
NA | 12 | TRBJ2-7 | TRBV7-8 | ASSFQPLRGEQY
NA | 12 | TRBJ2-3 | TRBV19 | ASSIGVRTDTQY
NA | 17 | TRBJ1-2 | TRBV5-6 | ASSLTSLATGRPNYGYT
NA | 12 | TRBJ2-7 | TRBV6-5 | ASSYSQGGYEQY